The next 30 T cell receptor beta chains were all read from a single sample in a study of blood T cells in healthy people across ages. A second PCR of roughly 7 to 11 cycles used a sample-barcoded 5' primer and a J-beta primer mix. TCRdb reanalysed the 5' RACE reads using MiXCR and keeps one entry per CDR3 protein. Of around 850,000 distinct CDR3 sequences in the sample, roughly 35% are singletons; the top ten hold 10% to 15%. The specimen was blood. The receptors here all came from a man between 18 and 29 years old in good health.

This clonotype was counted between two and nine times. V gene TRBV5-6 combines with J gene TRBJ2-4, with D tentatively TRBD1 (5 bases). The assigned J gene may be wrong: the sequence end matches TRBJ2-7 better. The CDR3 extends over 13 amino acids. Per the germline V gene, CDR1 is SGHDT and CDR2 is YYEEEE. CDR3 DNA: TGTGCCAGCAGCTTTAGGGGCCCCGACGAGCAGTACTTC. Protein: CASSFRGPDEQYF.

With regard to this clonotype: At one boundary the junction diverges from the germline segment, which might be a read error. The chain is built from TRBV28 and TRBJ1-6, with D possibly matching TRBD1 (5 bases). CDR1 and CDR2 (germline): MDHEN, SYDVKM. The CDR3 runs 15 residues. CDR3 DNA: TGTGCCAGCAGCCCAACAGGTCTTGTTAATTCACCCCCCCACTTT. This encodes CASSPTGLVNSPPHF. Supplemented by reference TRBV28 and TRBJ1-6, the full variable domain reads DVKVTQSSRYLVKRTGEKVFLECVQDMDHENMFWYRQDPGLGLRLIYFSYDVKMKEKGDIPEGYSVSREKKERFSLILESASTNQTSMYLCASSPTGLVNSPPHFGNGTRLTVT.

This clonotype was seen a handful of times. This rearrangement joins TRBV29-1 to TRBJ1-2, with a possible D match to TRBD1 (5 bases). The CDR3 is 14 residues long. Germline V lookup: CDR1 SQVTM, CDR2 ANQGSEA. The V gene lost 0 bases and the J gene lost 2 bases, with 10 bases spanning the gap. DNA for the CDR3: TGCAGCGTTGAAGATAGTGAGGGGAACTATGGCTACACCTTC. Its protein is CSVEDSEGNYGYTF.

The chain links TRBV29-1 to TRBJ2-5, with a possible D match to TRBD1 (6 bases). The germline gives CDR1 SQVTM, CDR2 ANQGSEA. The V gene lost 5 bases and the J gene lost 0 bases, with 7 bases spanning the gap. This CDR3 contains 12 residues. Here the CDR3 DNA reads TGCAGCGTTCGGACAGACCAAGAGACCCAGTACTTC. Amino acid sequence: CSVRTDQETQYF.

This clonotype was observed a few times. V is TRBV6-2 or TRBV6-3 and J is TRBJ1-5, with TRBD1 identical over 7 bases. Unmatched junction bases numbered 3, after V lost 8 bases and J lost 5 bases. CDR3 length: 12 residues. Per germline, CDR1 MNHEY and CDR2 SVGEGT. The CDR3 DNA reads as TGTGCCAGCGGGCAGGGGGATCAGCCCCAGCATTTT. Translated: CASGQGDQPQHF.

This clonotype has only a few counts. J is TRBJ2-3 and V is TRBV29-1; D is undetermined. Trimming removed 3 bases from V and 0 bases from J, with 10 bases in between. This CDR3 is built from 14 residues. Germline V gives CDR1 SQVTM, CDR2 ANQGSEA. The DNA of the CDR3 is TGCAGCGTTGACTCAATCCTTAGCACAGATACGCAGTATTTT. As protein: CSVDSILSTDTQYF.

A few counts support this clonotype. V usage is TRBV20-1 and J usage is TRBJ1-5, with 8 positions matching TRBD1. Germline trimming cut 3 bases from V and 6 bases from J; bases unmatched to any gene: 7. This CDR3 spans 14 amino acids. Germline V gives CDR1 DFQATT, CDR2 SNEGSKA (reference sequence). The CDR3 sequence is CSARTDREVQPQHF. CDR3 in DNA: TGCAGTGCTAGGACGGACAGGGAGGTTCAGCCCCAGCATTTT.

This clonotype was seen a few times. V and J are TRBV5-1 and TRBJ2-7; D is perhaps TRBD1 (6 bases). Germline V gives CDR1 SGHRS, CDR2 YFSETQ. V was cut by 5 bases and J by 3 bases, with 18 bases left in between. CDR3 length: 15 residues. The CDR3 sequence is CASSSGLDSYYEQYF. The CDR3 nucleotides read TGCGCCAGCAGTTCGGGGTTGGACAGTTACTACGAGCAGTACTTC.

The V gene is TRBV5-6, the J gene TRBJ1-1, with a tentative D call TRBD1 (6 bases). CDR1 and CDR2 from the germline V gene are SGHDT and YYEEEE. The CDR3 is 16 residues long. V was shortened by 1 base and J by 2 bases, with 15 bases between the two germline ends. The DNA of the CDR3 is TGTGCCAGCAGCTTGTTAGCGGGGGCCGGAAACACTGAAGCTTTCTTT. Encoded protein: CASSLLAGAGNTEAFF. Looking up the rest from reference TRBV5-6 and TRBJ1-1 gives the full variable domain: DAGVTQSPTHLIKTRGQQVTLRCSPKSGHDTVSWYQQALGQGPQFIFQYYEEEERQRGNFPDRFSGHQFPNYSSELNVNALLLGDSALYLCASSLLAGAGNTEAFFGQGTRLTVV.

As to this clonotype: No DNA is shown, since the ends of the CDR3 on it are uncertain; the CDR3 is the one TCRdb lists. The chain carries TRBV12-3 or TRBV12-4 and TRBJ1-4; no DNA check was done on the table's D call, TRBD1. The CDR3 contains 20 residues when both ends are counted. CDR3 loop: CASRATGDNYGYTFGEKLFF.

As to this clonotype: Possible read error: a much larger clone is one base away. V is TRBV10-3 and J is TRBJ2-1; weak D call: TRBD1 (5 bases). V lost 10 bases and J 10 bases, leaving 14 bases between the germline ends. The germline CDR1 and CDR2 sequences are ENHRY and SYGVKD. The length of the CDR3 is 11 residues. CDR3 sequence (DNA): TGTGCCACCCAGGACAATCGGGAGCAGTTCTTC. Protein product: CATQDNREQFF.

This chain uses TRBV4-2 with TRBJ1-4; no definite D call. Trimming left V 3 bases short and J 5 bases short, with 10 bases between. CDR1 is LGHNA, CDR2 YNFKEQ, per germline. The CDR3 is 14 residues long. CDR3 bases: TGTGCCAGCAGCCAGGCCCAGGAAAATGAAAAACTGTTTTTT. Translation: CASSQAQENEKLFF.

This clonotype was counted between two and nine times. This chain links TRBV7-9 with TRBJ1-2; a possible D gene is TRBD1 (5 bases). Germline lookup yields CDR1 SEHNR and CDR2 FQNEAQ (reference sequence). The length of the CDR3 is 16 residues. Trimming took 4 bases from V and 6 from J, leaving 21 bases between them. The CDR3 reads CASSSSRTLNGNGYTF. The CDR3 DNA follows: TGTGCCAGCAGCTCATCTCGGACATTGAATGGGAATGGCTACACCTTC. Together with reference TRBV7-9 and TRBJ1-2, the CDR3 gives the full variable domain: DTGVSQNPRHKITKRGQNVTFRCDPISEHNRLYWYRQTLGQGPEFLTYFQNEAQLEKSRLLSDRFSAERPKGSFSTLEIQRTEQGDSAMYLCASSSSRTLNGNGYTFGSGTRLTVV.

This clonotype occurred a few times. The chain uses TRBV9 and TRBJ2-1, with no clear D. Per germline, CDR1 SGDLS and CDR2 YYNGEE. The ends were cut back, 0 bases at V and 5 bases at J, with 15 bases in the middle. The CDR3 extends over 16 amino acids. DNA of the CDR3: TGTGCCAGCAGCGTAGGGGCTAGTCGGACCGACAATGAGCAGTTCTTC. Translated: CASSVGASRTDNEQFF.

The chain recombines TRBV7-9 with TRBJ2-7; D is perhaps TRBD2 (6 bases). Trimming took 0 bases from V and 6 from J, leaving 12 bases between them. The CDR3 extends over 14 amino acids. Germline-derived CDR1 and CDR2 are SEHNR and FQNEAQ (reference sequence). The CDR3 DNA sequence: TGTGCCAGCAGCTTAGCGGGGAGGACCTGCGAGCAGTACTTC. Residues: CASSLAGRTCEQYF. Complete variable domain (other parts from reference TRBV7-9 and TRBJ2-7): DTGVSQNPRHKITKRGQNVTFRCDPISEHNRLYWYRQTLGQGPEFLTYFQNEAQLEKSRLLSDRFSAERPKGSFSTLEIQRTEQGDSAMYLCASSLAGRTCEQYFGPGTRLTVT.

About this clonotype itself: A read error is possible here, since a much larger clone lies one base away. The chain links TRBV29-1 to TRBJ2-7; TRBD1 or TRBD2 may be the D gene (6 bases each). The length of the CDR3 is 13 residues. Germline V gives CDR1 SQVTM, CDR2 ANQGSEA. V was shortened by 1 base and J by 7 bases, with 14 bases between the two germline ends. CDR3 sequence: CSVEGGAYNEQYF. CDR3 bases: TGCAGCGTTGAAGGGGGGGCCTACAATGAGCAGTACTTC.

This clonotype came up a few times. The chain couples TRBV20-1 to TRBJ2-7; D is perhaps TRBD2 (6 bases). The CDR3 has 15 residues. Germline V lookup: CDR1 DFQATT, CDR2 SNEGSKA (reference sequence). The V end was cut by 7 bases, the J end by 0 bases, with 19 bases between. The CDR3 DNA reads TGCAGTGTCGGAGGAGCGGGCCGAAGCTCCTACGAGCAGTACTTC. This translates into CSVGGAGRSSYEQYF.

The J gene is TRBJ2-3, the V gene TRBV7-2; TRBD2 matches at 8 bases. Trimming cost V 2 bases and J 2 bases; bases outside gene matches: 6. Germline-derived CDR1 and CDR2 are SGHTA and FQGNSA. This CDR3 has 16 amino acids. CDR3 nucleotides: TGTGCCAGCAGCTTATCGGGGGGGCATGACACAGATACGCAGTATTTT. This encodes CASSLSGGHDTDTQYF.

With respect to this clonotype: Germline is not matched at one junction end, which may reflect a read error. CDR3 amino acids: CAPSRDRGVGTGELFF. The DNA for the CDR3 is TGTGCCCCCAGCAGAGATCGGGGGGTCGGCACCGGGGAGCTGTTTTTT. This sequence joins TRBV15 and TRBJ2-2; 7 positions match TRBD2. Germline V gives CDR1 LNHNV, CDR2 YYDKDF (reference sequence). The CDR3 extends over 16 amino acids.

Worth noting for this clonotype: A much larger clone is a single base away; this may be a read error. The chain has TRBV20-1 and TRBJ2-5, with D hard to call. The J call may be in error: the DNA end matches TRBJ2-1 better. Germline V gene lookup returns CDR1 DFQATT and CDR2 SNEGSKA (reference sequence). The CDR3 is 15 amino acids. CDR3 sequence reads: CSAMRFKSDQETQFF. CDR3 nucleotide sequence: TGCAGTGCTATGCGTTTTAAATCAGATCAAGAGACCCAGTTCTTC.

The gene calls are TRBV12-3 or TRBV12-4 and TRBJ2-3; D perhaps matches TRBD2 (6 bases). This CDR3 comprises 14 residues. Trimming shortened V by 7 bases and J by 0 bases, and 11 bases separated the two germline ends. In DNA form, the CDR3 reads TGTGCCAGCACCTCGACTAGTAGCACAGATACGCAGTATTTT. Protein product: CASTSTSSTDTQYF.

The CDR3 bases are TGCGCCAGCAGCTTGAGAGGAGAGAACACTGAAGCTTTCTTT. It encodes CASSLRGENTEAFF. The chain employs TRBV5-1 and TRBJ1-1; D not resolved. Germline values: CDR1 SGHRS, CDR2 YFSETQ. The V end lost 1 base, the J end lost 1 base, and 8 bases lay between the germline ends. This CDR3 comprises 14 residues.

The chain combines TRBV20-1 with TRBJ1-5; 9 bases are a match to TRBD1. This CDR3 contains 14 residues. The V gene end was trimmed by 3 bases and the J gene end by 7 bases; junction bases not matched to a gene: 7. Germline-derived CDR1 and CDR2 are DFQATT and SNEGSKA (reference sequence). The CDR3 loop is CSASQGTGNQPQHF. The CDR3 nucleotides are TGCAGTGCTAGTCAGGGGACAGGGAACCAGCCCCAGCATTTT.

For this clonotype: A much larger clonotype is one base distant, so this may be a read error. This sequence joins TRBV12-3 or TRBV12-4 and TRBJ2-1; D is perhaps TRBD1 (5 bases). CDR3 length: 15 amino acids. Trimming pared 4 bases from V and 3 bases from J, leaving 13 bases between. The CDR3, as DNA: TGTGCCAGCAGTTCTCGAGTAGGGGTCTACAATGAGCAGTTCTTC. Its protein is CASSSRVGVYNEQFF.

This rearrangement joins TRBV9 to TRBJ2-1, with TRBD2 matching 13 bases. The DNA matches TRBJ2-7 better at its end, which makes the J call doubtful. CDR3 length equals 16 residues. The germline V gene has CDR1 SGDLS and CDR2 YYNGEE. The CDR3 loop is CASSVVTSGGADEQYF. CDR3 sequence (DNA): TGTGCCAGCAGCGTAGTAACTAGCGGGGGGGCGGATGAGCAGTACTTC.

This clonotype was counted only a few times. The chain is built from TRBV7-9 and TRBJ1-4; D gene ambiguous. Germline V gives CDR1 SEHNR, CDR2 FQNEAQ (reference sequence). The CDR3 spans 15 residues. V shed 3 bases and J shed 7 bases, with 15 bases lying between them. The CDR3 DNA follows: TGTGCCAGCAGCTTCTTAGGACGCGATCTTGAAAAACTGTTTTTT. This sequence encodes CASSFLGRDLEKLFF.

The chain couples TRBV28 to TRBJ2-5, with 9 bases identical to TRBD2. The tail of the sequence fits TRBJ2-7 better, so the J call may be wrong. The CDR3 totals 15 residues. Germline V gene data show CDR1 as MDHEN and CDR2 as SYDVKM. CDR3 protein: CASSLSSGRFYEQYF. The CDR3 region has the DNA TGTGCCAGCAGTTTGTCGAGCGGGAGGTTCTACGAGCAGTACTTC.

This clonotype was recorded many times. The J gene is TRBJ2-5, the V gene TRBV6-6, with D maybe TRBD2 (6 bases). CDR3 size: 13 residues. Germline CDR1 MNHNY, CDR2 SVGAGI (reference sequence). Trimming pared 8 bases from V and 3 bases from J, leaving 13 bases between. The CDR3 bases are TGTGCCAGCGGAGGGAAGGAAGAAGAGACCCAGTACTTC. Protein product: CASGGKEEETQYF.

This clonotype occurred a few times. The chain carries TRBV12-3 or TRBV12-4 and TRBJ1-1; D remains ambiguous. The CDR3 totals 13 residues. The ends were cut back, 8 bases at V and 1 base at J, with 11 bases in the middle. The CDR3 region has the DNA TGTGCCAGCCTAGCCGAGGGGAACACTGAAGCTTTCTTT. Protein: CASLAEGNTEAFF.

The rearrangement uses TRBV12-3 or TRBV12-4 and TRBJ2-7; weak D call: TRBD2 (6 bases). V lost 3 bases, J lost 7 bases, and 16 bases lay in between. This CDR3 has 14 residues. The CDR3 sequence: CASSLRLDYNEQYF. The CDR3 bases are TGTGCCAGCAGTTTGAGACTAGATTACAATGAGCAGTACTTC.